This TCR beta chain was profiled in a study of identifying expanded T cells in peripheral blood. No infections or other immune events were documented during collection. From germline, CDR1 is MNHNS and CDR2 SASEGT. V lost 1 base and J 0 bases, leaving 7 bases between the germline ends. This CDR3 contains 15 residues. TCRdb's copy holds only in-frame clones and misses some; the assay was immunoSEQ multiplex PCR. The sample has roughly 96,000 clones, 88% seen once. The sample consisted of blood. This clonotype was obtained from a person aged 18 to 70 in good health. The gene calls are TRBV6-1 and TRBJ2-1; D is unclear. The CDR3 loop reads CASSEVGISYNEQFF. The CDR3 nucleotides are TGTGCCAGCAGTGAAGTAGGGATCTCCTACAATGAGCAGTTCTTC.